The 28 T cell receptor beta chains listed next were all sequenced from one sample in a study of T cell responses to AZD1222 COVID-19 vaccine. This table comes from immunoSEQ multiplex PCR, and its TCRdb copy is limited to in-frame clones, with some not included. The data show some 110,000 clones, approximately 90% seen once. Sequences were derived from peripheral blood, sampled 28 days after the second AZD1222 dose. These receptors all come from an adult who received the AZD1222 COVID-19 vaccine.

This chain joins TRBV18 and TRBJ2-7; D is undetermined. V lost 1 base, J lost 7 bases, and 17 bases lay in between. Germline-derived CDR1 and CDR2 are KGHSH and LQKENI. The length of the CDR3 is 15 residues. In DNA form, the CDR3 reads TGTGCCAGCTCACCACTCCCGTGGGGTAACGGGGAGCAGTACTTC. Translating gives CASSPLPWGNGEQYF.

The chain is built from TRBV5-1 and TRBJ1-6; TRBD1 is a possible D gene (5 bases). Deletions cut 3 bases from V and 5 bases from J, with 12 bases between. Looked up from germline, CDR1 is SGHRS and CDR2 is YFSETQ. The CDR3 contains 15 residues. Written as DNA, the CDR3 is TGCGCCAGCAGCTCGGGGCCTCACAATAATTCACCCCTCCACTTT. The encoded protein is CASSSGPHNNSPLHF. Using reference TRBV5-1 and TRBJ1-6 for the parts outside the CDR3, the full variable domain is KAGVTQTPRYLIKTRGQQVTLSCSPISGHRSVSWYQQTPGQGLQFLFEYFSETQRNKGNFPGRFSGRQFSNSRSEMNVSTLELGDSALYLCASSSGPHNNSPLHFGNGTRLTVT.

Here the CDR3 DNA reads TGTGCCAGCTCACCCTCTAGCACAGATACGCAGTATTTT. Translated: CASSPSSTDTQYF. This rearrangement joins TRBV18 to TRBJ2-3; D gene ambiguous. This CDR3 comprises 13 residues. Trimming shortened V by 3 bases and J by 0 bases, and 4 bases separated the two germline ends. CDR1 is KGHSH and CDR2 is LQKENI in the germline V gene.

This clone was detected only once. The rearrangement uses TRBV2 and TRBJ2-2; D is unresolved. Germline-derived CDR1 and CDR2 are SNHLY and FYNNEI. V was trimmed by 5 bases and J by 0 bases, leaving 7 bases between them. The CDR3 is made up of 14 amino acids. The CDR3 region is CASSSSPNTGELFF. CDR3 nucleotide sequence: TGTGCCAGCAGTTCGAGTCCGAACACCGGGGAGCTGTTTTTT.

This chain links TRBV9 with TRBJ1-1; no clear D. Trimming removed 0 bases at V and 1 base at J, with 10 bases between. CDR1 is SGDLS, CDR2 YYNGEE, per germline. The CDR3 sequence is 15 residues long. CDR3 region: CASSVVSHQNTEAFF. For the CDR3, the DNA is TGTGCCAGCAGCGTAGTTTCACACCAGAACACTGAAGCTTTCTTT.

The chain links TRBV10-2 to TRBJ2-5; D perhaps matches TRBD1 (5 bases). The length of the CDR3 is 14 residues. The V and J ends lost 1 base and 4 bases respectively, with 10 bases between them. The germline V gene has CDR1 WSHSY and CDR2 SAAADI. The CDR3, as DNA: TGCGCCAGCAGTGAGTGGGGCCGGCCAGAGACCCAGTACTTC. Translating it yields CASSEWGRPETQYF.

The chain joins TRBV9 to TRBJ2-1; 9 bases map to TRBD2. CDR1 and CDR2 (germline): SGDLS, YYNGEE. The CDR3 has 15 amino acids. Trimming took 0 bases from V and 10 from J; bases not matched to a gene: 8. The CDR3 DNA reads TGTGCCAGCAGCGTAGGTAGGCTAGCGGGATTCGAGCAGTTCTTC. Protein sequence: CASSVGRLAGFEQFF.

This clone was picked up a small number of times. J is TRBJ1-4 and V is TRBV2; D is unclear. CDR1 and CDR2 (germline): SNHLY, FYNNEI. This CDR3 region has 18 residues. V lost 4 bases, J lost 1 base, and 19 bases lay in between. DNA for the CDR3: TGTGCCAGCAGTGTCCCCACCCATGGAGTGGGAACTAATGAAAAACTGTTTTTT. Amino acid sequence: CASSVPTHGVGTNEKLFF.

This chain uses TRBV5-1 with TRBJ1-1, with 9 positions matching TRBD1. The V and J ends lost 0 bases and 6 bases, in that order; junction bases with no gene match: 3. CDR1 is SGHRS and CDR2 is YFSETQ in the germline V gene. The CDR3 has 14 amino acids. Written as DNA, the CDR3 is TGCGCCAGCAGCTTGGGACAGGGGGTCCCTGAAGCTTTCTTT. Amino acid sequence: CASSLGQGVPEAFF.

This chain joins TRBV6-4 and TRBJ2-5; 12 nucleotides line up with TRBD2. V was clipped by 8 bases and J by 4 bases; unmatched bases: 11. In germline, CDR1 is MRHNA, CDR2 SNTAGT. There are 16 residues in the CDR3. CDR3 nucleotide sequence: TGTGCCAGCCAGAACCAGACTAGCGGGAGAAGAGAGACCCAGTACTTC. Translating it yields CASQNQTSGRRETQYF.

The sample holds one count of this clone. The V call is TRBV27, the J call TRBJ2-1, with TRBD1 matching over 8 bases. CDR3 length: 16 residues. In germline, CDR1 is MNHEY, CDR2 SMNVEV (reference sequence). With 4 bases clipped from V and 3 bases from J, the junction kept 8 bases outside the gene matches. The CDR3 reads CASSSSPGTGYNEQFF. In DNA form, the CDR3 reads TGTGCCAGCAGTTCATCCCCCGGGACAGGCTACAATGAGCAGTTCTTC.

The chain carries TRBV27 and TRBJ2-3, with 8 bases matching TRBD1. Germline lookup yields CDR1 MNHEY and CDR2 SMNVEV (reference sequence). J lost 2 bases, V lost 7 bases, and 5 bases had no gene match. The CDR3 loop spans 14 amino acids. The CDR3 protein is CASTRTGSTDTQYF. CDR3 nucleotides: TGTGCCAGCACAAGGACAGGGTCCACAGATACGCAGTATTTT.

The chain employs TRBV24-1 and TRBJ2-3; 7 positions agree with TRBD1. Trimming took 2 bases from V and 8 from J; bases not matched to a gene: 3. The CDR3 is 13 residues long. From germline, CDR1 is KGHDR and CDR2 SFDVKD. CDR3 region: CATSDYRGSTQYF. The CDR3 coding sequence is TGTGCCACCAGTGATTACAGGGGTAGTACGCAGTATTTT.

The rearrangement links TRBV30 to TRBJ2-3; D is perhaps TRBD1 (5 bases). Trimming removed 4 bases at V and 6 bases at J, with 14 bases between. Germline loops: CDR1 GTSNPN, CDR2 SVGIG (reference sequence). The CDR3 totals 13 residues. Here the CDR3 DNA reads TGTGCCTGGAACACAGGCTCCGGCGATACGCAGTATTTT. Protein sequence: CAWNTGSGDTQYF.

The chain couples TRBV6-1 to TRBJ2-1; 10 nucleotides match TRBD2. Germline values: CDR1 MNHNS, CDR2 SASEGT. The CDR3 loop spans 17 amino acids. Unmatched junction bases numbered 10, after V lost 1 base and J lost 7 bases. The CDR3 DNA reads TGTGCCAGCAGTGAAGTCATCAGGAGCGGGGGGGTGAATGAGCAGTTCTTC. This encodes CASSEVIRSGGVNEQFF.

The chain uses TRBV5-1 and TRBJ1-1; D is unclear. The CDR3 extends over 13 amino acids. Trimming cost V 0 bases and J 3 bases, with 6 bases left between them. The germline gives CDR1 SGHRS, CDR2 YFSETQ. The CDR3 region has the DNA TGCGCCAGCAGCTTGGACAAGCACACTGAAGCTTTCTTT. Residues: CASSLDKHTEAFF.

In its sample, this clone was seen once. The chain's CDR3 is CASSLTGSGELFF. CDR3 nucleotide sequence: TGTGCCAGCAGTTTAACGGGGTCCGGGGAGCTGTTTTTT. This chain links TRBV28 with TRBJ2-2; possible D gene TRBD2, 5 bases. Germline V gene sequence: CDR1 MDHEN, CDR2 SYDVKM. The CDR3 totals 13 residues. The V and J ends lost 2 bases and 6 bases respectively, with 7 bases between them.

The chain carries TRBV6-6 and TRBJ1-2, with TRBD1 matching over 9 bases. CDR3 size: 15 residues. Germline assignment: CDR1 MNHNY and CDR2 SVGAGI (reference sequence). Trimming took 6 bases from V and 8 from J; bases not matched to a gene: 13. For the CDR3, the DNA is TGTGCCAGCAGCACTGGGGCAGGACAGGGGAGAGGCTACACCTTC. Translation gives CASSTGAGQGRGYTF.

This rearrangement joins TRBV7-8 to TRBJ1-2, with a weak D call TRBD1 (5 bases). The CDR3 runs to 14 residues. Germline lookup yields CDR1 SGHVS and CDR2 FQNEAQ. V lost 6 bases, J lost 4 bases, and 15 bases lay in between. As DNA, the CDR3 is TGTGCCAGCAGTCAGGGTCTAGAGGGCTATGGCTACACCTTC. Amino acid sequence: CASSQGLEGYGYTF.

The chain combines TRBV5-1 with TRBJ2-7; D might be TRBD1 (5 bases). Germline loops: CDR1 SGHRS, CDR2 YFSETQ. CDR3 length: 14 amino acids. V lost 7 bases to trimming and J lost 2 bases, with 16 bases between them. The CDR3 protein is CASGSGGAPYEQYF. The CDR3 coding sequence is TGCGCCAGCGGATCGGGTGGGGCCCCCTACGAGCAGTACTTC.

Concerning this clone itself: A read error may produce the germline difference seen at one junction end. The gene calls are TRBV30 and TRBJ2-3; D gene unclear. Looked up from germline, CDR1 is GTSNPN and CDR2 is SVGIG (reference sequence). This CDR3 has 8 amino acids. The CDR3 coding sequence is TGTGCCTCCGATATGCAGTATTTT. Translating gives CASDMQYF.

The rearrangement uses TRBV21-1 and TRBJ1-1. TRBV21-1 is termed a pseudogene. The CDR3 covers 12 residues. This chain's CDR3 is CASSSAGGGAFF. The CDR3 coding sequence is TGTGCCAGCAGCAGTGCAGGGGGGGGAGCTTTCTTT.

The chain employs TRBV6-5 and TRBJ1-1; D uncertain. V was trimmed by 3 bases and J by 5 bases, leaving 16 bases between them. Per the germline V gene, CDR1 is MNHEY and CDR2 is SVGAGI. This CDR3 spans 15 amino acids. CDR3 DNA: TGTGCCAGCAGTTATGGCCGTAGTCGAGGGACTGAAGCTTTCTTT. Residues: CASSYGRSRGTEAFF.

The rearrangement joins TRBV19 to TRBJ2-7; 8 bases match TRBD1. This CDR3 has 16 residues. Trimming took 0 bases from V and 2 from J; bases not matched to a gene: 6. Germline loops: CDR1 LNHDA, CDR2 SQIVND (reference sequence). As DNA, the CDR3 is TGTGCCAGTAGTATAGATCTCGAGACAGGGGCCTACGAGCAGTACTTC. It encodes CASSIDLETGAYEQYF.

This clone has only one observation. The CDR3 region is CASREGQFSTDTQYF. The CDR3 DNA is TGTGCCAGCAGGGAGGGACAGTTCTCCACAGATACGCAGTATTTT. The chain recombines TRBV28 with TRBJ2-3; perhaps TRBD1 as D (7 bases). Trimming took off 6 bases at V and 2 bases at J, with 15 bases between the two ends. The CDR3 runs to 15 residues. Germline CDR1 reads MDHEN; CDR2 reads SYDVKM. The whole variable domain, filled in from reference TRBV28 and TRBJ2-3, reads DVKVTQSSRYLVKRTGEKVFLECVQDMDHENMFWYRQDPGLGLRLIYFSYDVKMKEKGDIPEGYSVSREKKERFSLILESASTNQTSMYLCASREGQFSTDTQYFGPGTRLTVL.

This chain joins TRBV4-2 and TRBJ2-5, with D possibly TRBD1 on 5 matching bases. CDR1 is LGHNA, CDR2 YNFKEQ, per germline. The CDR3 consists of 12 residues. Trimming stripped 4 bases from V and 4 bases from J, with 7 bases between. CDR3 nucleotides: TGTGCCAGCAGCCTCCAGGGAGAGACCCAGTACTTC. As protein: CASSLQGETQYF.

The chain carries TRBV9 and TRBJ1-4; D uncertain. CDR3 size: 13 residues. V dropped 3 bases and J dropped 1 base, with 4 bases sitting between them. Germline V gene sequence: CDR1 SGDLS, CDR2 YYNGEE. The CDR3: CASSAGTNEKLFF. For the CDR3, the DNA is TGTGCCAGCAGCGCCGGAACTAATGAAAAACTGTTTTTT.

This chain joins TRBV11-2 and TRBJ1-3; D is possibly TRBD1 (5 bases). CDR1 and CDR2 from the germline V gene are SGHAT and FQNNGV. The V end lost 1 base, the J end lost 3 bases, and 10 bases lay between the germline ends. The CDR3 length is 15 residues. For the CDR3, the DNA is TGTGCCAGCAGCTTAGCTAGGGGTGTTGGAAACACCATATATTTT. Translating gives CASSLARGVGNTIYF.